This note documents a single TCR beta chain sequence. Its antigen remains unknown. The sample originates from a study of post-analysis software for immune sequencing data. Study in general: Disease courses included relapsing-remitting, secondary progressive and progressive-relapsing multiple sclerosis. Study-wide results and limits: Comparison of patients with controls showed about 5 TRBV segments more frequent in patients, TRBV5-6, TRBV5-1 and TRBV20-1 among them.

Libraries were made from TCR beta cDNA, and they carried unique molecular identifiers. Each CDR3 protein is one row after TCRdb ran MiXCR on the PCR reads. The sample lists about 380,000 distinct CDR3 sequences; around 33% were seen once. The CDR3 totals 15 residues. J gave up 5 bases and V 3 bases, and 7 bases lay outside the gene matches. Germline CDR1 LGHDT, CDR2 YNNKEL (reference sequence). The sequenced material came from blood. This clonotype was obtained from a girl aged 10 to 17 with multiple sclerosis. V usage is TRBV3-1 and J usage is TRBJ2-7; 10 bases match TRBD1. The CDR3 region is CASSQSGTGVNEQYF. The CDR3 nucleotides are TGTGCCAGCAGCCAGTCCGGGACAGGGGTCAACGAGCAGTACTTC.